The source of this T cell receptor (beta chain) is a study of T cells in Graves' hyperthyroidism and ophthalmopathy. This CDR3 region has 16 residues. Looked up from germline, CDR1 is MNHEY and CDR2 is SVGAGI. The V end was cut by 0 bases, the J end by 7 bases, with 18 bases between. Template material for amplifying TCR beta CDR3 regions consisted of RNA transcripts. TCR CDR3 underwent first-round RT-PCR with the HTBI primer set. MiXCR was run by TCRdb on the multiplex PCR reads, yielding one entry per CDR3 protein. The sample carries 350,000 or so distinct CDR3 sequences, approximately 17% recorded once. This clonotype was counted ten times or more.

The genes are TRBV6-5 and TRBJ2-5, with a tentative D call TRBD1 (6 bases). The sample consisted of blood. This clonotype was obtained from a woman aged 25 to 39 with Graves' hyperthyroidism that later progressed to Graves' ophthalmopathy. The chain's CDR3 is CASSYSIGWGHATQYF. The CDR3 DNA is TGTGCCAGCAGTTACTCCATAGGATGGGGACATGCGACCCAGTACTTC.